The sequence of this T cell receptor beta chain was determined in a study of T-cell reconstitution after alpha-beta-depleted transplantation in children (dated by TCRdb to about 2016). For context, the study as a whole: Using TCR repertoire profiling, the study followed T-cell immune reconstitution in a quantitative way in children after TCRalphabeta/CD19-depleted allogeneic hematopoietic cell transplantation. General findings and caveats noted by the study authors: In some patients, the high TCRbeta diversity seen at day 60 was put down to recipient T cells and intrathymic progenitors that had survived conditioning. Apparently early alphabetaT-cell count recovery about two months after transplant reportedly relied on only several hundred rapidly expanded clones derived from non-depleted graft cells. Hyperexpanded clone frequencies declined over subsequent months; after one year, T-cell counts and TCRbeta diversity were mostly attributed to newly produced T cells.

The library was made by PCR. Sequencing took place on an Illumina HiSeq 2500. TCR libraries were prepared with molecular barcoding, using unique molecular identifiers to normalize TCRbeta repertoire quantification. TCRdb reanalyzed the raw reads on its own, using fastp at Q25 for trimming and MiXCR for clone calling, and kept in-frame beta chains. Here each entry gathers all rows of one CDR3 protein and keeps the most common genes and DNA. The sample table shows roughly 500,000 distinct CDR3 sequences, and approximately 10% are seen once. The ten largest clones take up 2% to 2.5% of the sample. This specimen's treatment or condition label, interpreted: allogeneic hematopoietic cell transplantation with graft depleted of TCRalphabeta T cells and CD19 B cells. TCRalphabeta/CD19-depleted allogeneic hematopoietic cell grafts were given to the transplant recipients, all of whom were children. This clonotype was counted only a few times. Its specific antigen is unknown. No base quality information exists; no much larger clone differs at one position.

Sequences were derived from PBMCs, sampled before TCRalphabeta/CD19-depleted stem cell transplant. This receptor was identified in a child aged 2-15 years with inherited bone marrow failure, due to receive a stem cell transplant.

In nucleotide form, the sequence is TGTGCCAGCAGTTACGGGCGGGAGGGCCTCGAGACCCAGTACTTC. It translates to CASSYGREGLETQYF. The chain uses TRBV6-5 and TRBJ2-5; a stretch of 9 junction bases matches TRBD2. The CDR3 contains 15 residues, cysteine and phenylalanine counted. CDR3 DNA is the only sequence kept; it has 45 bases, read in frame from the first base. V is trimmed back by 2 bases and J by 5 bases, and the junction contains 6 bases that no gene match accounts for. The germline V gene gives CDR1 as MNHEY and CDR2 as SVGAGI.